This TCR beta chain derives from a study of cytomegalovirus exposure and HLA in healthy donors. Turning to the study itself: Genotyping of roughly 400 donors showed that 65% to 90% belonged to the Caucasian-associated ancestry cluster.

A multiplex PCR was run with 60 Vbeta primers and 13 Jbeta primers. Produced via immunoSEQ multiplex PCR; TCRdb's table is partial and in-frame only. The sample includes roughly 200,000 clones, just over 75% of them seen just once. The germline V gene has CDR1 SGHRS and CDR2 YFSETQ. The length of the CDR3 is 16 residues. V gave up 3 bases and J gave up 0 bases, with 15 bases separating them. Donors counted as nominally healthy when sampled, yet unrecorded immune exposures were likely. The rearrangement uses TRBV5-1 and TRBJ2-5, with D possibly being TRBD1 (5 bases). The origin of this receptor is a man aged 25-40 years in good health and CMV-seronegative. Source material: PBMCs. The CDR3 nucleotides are TGCGCCAGCAGCTGGGGTCAAGGGGTGTACCAAGAGACCCAGTACTTC. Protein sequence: CASSWGQGVYQETQYF.